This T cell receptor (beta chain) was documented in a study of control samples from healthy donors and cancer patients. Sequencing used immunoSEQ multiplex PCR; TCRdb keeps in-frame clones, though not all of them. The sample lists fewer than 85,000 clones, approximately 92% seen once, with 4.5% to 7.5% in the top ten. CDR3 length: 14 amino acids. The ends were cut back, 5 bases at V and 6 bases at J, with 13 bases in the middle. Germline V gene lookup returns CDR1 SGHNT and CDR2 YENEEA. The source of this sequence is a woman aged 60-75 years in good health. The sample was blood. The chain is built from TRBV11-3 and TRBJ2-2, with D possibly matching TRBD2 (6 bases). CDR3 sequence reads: CASSRDSTPGELFF. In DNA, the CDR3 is TGTGCCAGCAGCAGGGACTCCACCCCCGGGGAGCTGTTTTTT.